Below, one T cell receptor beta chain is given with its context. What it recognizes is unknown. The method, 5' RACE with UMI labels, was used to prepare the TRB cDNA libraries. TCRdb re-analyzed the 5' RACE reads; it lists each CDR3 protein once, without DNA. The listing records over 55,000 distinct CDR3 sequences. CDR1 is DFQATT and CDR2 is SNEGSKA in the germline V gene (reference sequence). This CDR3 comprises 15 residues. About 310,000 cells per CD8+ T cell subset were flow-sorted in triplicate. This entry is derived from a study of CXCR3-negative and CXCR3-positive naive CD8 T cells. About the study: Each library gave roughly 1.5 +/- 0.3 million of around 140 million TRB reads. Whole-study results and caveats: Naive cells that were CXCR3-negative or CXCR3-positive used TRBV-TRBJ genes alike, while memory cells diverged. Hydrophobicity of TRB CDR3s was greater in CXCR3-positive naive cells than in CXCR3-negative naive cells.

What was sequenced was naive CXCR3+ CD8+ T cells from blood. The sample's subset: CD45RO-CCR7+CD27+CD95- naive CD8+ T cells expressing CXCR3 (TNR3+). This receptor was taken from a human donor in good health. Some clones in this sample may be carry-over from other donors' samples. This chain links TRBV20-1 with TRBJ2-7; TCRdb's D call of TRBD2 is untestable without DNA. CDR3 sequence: CSARATSGGIYEQYF.